Shown below are 3 T cell receptor beta chains from a single sample sequenced in a study of blood T cell repertoires in COVID-19. Sequencing used immunoSEQ multiplex PCR; TCRdb keeps in-frame clones, though not all of them. The sample contains 200,000 or so clones, roughly 80% of which appear only once. What was sequenced was peripheral blood. The receptors originated from a woman aged 60-75 years with acute or convalescent COVID-19.

This clone is a singleton in its sample. The chain recombines TRBV2 with TRBJ1-2; no clear D gene. The V end lost 3 bases, the J end lost 4 bases, and 12 bases lay between the germline ends. The CDR3 has 14 amino acids. Germline V gene sequence: CDR1 SNHLY, CDR2 FYNNEI. CDR3 loop: CASSDPGRTYGYTF. The CDR3 DNA reads TGTGCCAGCAGTGACCCCGGGAGGACCTATGGCTACACCTTC.

This clone was counted once. The J gene is TRBJ2-3, the V gene TRBV6-2 or TRBV6-3; 8 bases agree with TRBD2. The germline gives CDR1 MNHEY, CDR2 SVGEGT. This CDR3 spans 16 amino acids. V was pared by 2 bases and J by 0 bases, with 4 bases of the junction left unmatched. The CDR3 bases are TGTGCCAGCAGTTACGGAGCGGGGGTCAGCACAGATACGCAGTATTTT. Translation: CASSYGAGVSTDTQYF.

The chain joins TRBV6-2 or TRBV6-3 to TRBJ2-2; 7 bases agree with TRBD1. Germline V lookup: CDR1 MNHEY, CDR2 SVGEGT. V trimming: 2 bases; J trimming: 4 bases; junction bases outside the gene matches: 4. The CDR3 consists of 15 residues. The CDR3 DNA follows: TGTGCCAGCAGTTACGACAGGGTGGGCACCGGGGAGCTGTTTTTT. The encoded protein is CASSYDRVGTGELFF.